The rows below give T cell receptor beta chains drawn from one sample of a study of blood T cell repertoires in COVID-19. TCRdb keeps only in-frame clones here, not all; method: immunoSEQ multiplex PCR. This sample has more than 200,000 clones, with 80% to 90% found just once. Sequencing input: PBMCs or T cells enriched from blood (not recorded which). These receptors all come from a man younger than 45 in a cohort exposed to, infected with or recovered from COVID-19 (not recorded which). CDR3s include the opening cysteine and the closing phenylalanine or tryptophan. Each record gives: D gene, V gene, clone size, J gene, CDR3 DNA, CDR3 protein. A D gene is named only where the DNA matches it firmly. The size entry is marked missing in some rows and otherwise reads once, few, many or a size class.

>TRBD1|TRBV14|NA|TRBJ2-7
TGTGCCAGCAGCATAGGACAGGGCTACGAGCAGTACTTC
CASSIGQGYEQYF
>TRBD1|TRBV4-2|NA|TRBJ1-2
TGTGCCAGCAGCCAAGAAAGGGACAGGGGGCTTCCTGACTATGGCTACACCTTC
CASSQERDRGLPDYGYTF
>NA|TRBV4-1|NA|TRBJ2-7
TGCGCCAGCAGCCAAGATGTCGGGGAGCAGTACTTC
CASSQDVGEQYF
>TRBD1|TRBV27|NA|TRBJ1-4
TGTGCCAGCAGCCTTGGACAGGGGAGTGAAAAACTGTTTTTT
CASSLGQGSEKLFF
>NA|TRBV10-3|NA|TRBJ2-1
TGTGCCATCAGTGTCGGGGGAAATGAGCAGTTCTTC
CAISVGGNEQFF
>NA|TRBV27|NA|TRBJ1-5
TGTGCCAGCAGTTCGTTAGGGGTTCAGCCCCAGCATTTT
CASSSLGVQPQHF
>NA|TRBV5-1|many|TRBJ1-4
TGCGCCAGCAGCTTGGGAGGGAAGGCGAATGAAAAACTGTTTTTT
CASSLGGKANEKLFF
>TRBD1|TRBV9|NA|TRBJ1-2
TGTGCCAGCGGGCCGACAGGGGTCTATGGCTACACCTTC
CASGPTGVYGYTF
>NA|TRBV27|NA|TRBJ2-7
TGTGCCAGCAGTTTTTTCCCGAGCGACGAGCAGTACTTC
CASSFFPSDEQYF
>NA|TRBV11-2|NA|TRBJ1-6
TGTGCCAGCAGCTTAGTCACTGCCAGGCTTGGTGGACCCCTCCACTTT
CASSLVTARLGGPLHF
>NA|TRBV28|NA|TRBJ2-7
TGTGCCAGCAGTTCGCGGGACTCCCACGAGCAGTACTTC
CASSSRDSHEQYF
>NA|TRBV7-3|few|TRBJ1-2
TGTGCCAGCAGCTTTGGAGGGAACTATGGCTACACCTTC
CASSFGGNYGYTF
>TRBD1|TRBV24-1|NA|TRBJ2-5
TGTGCCACCAGTGACGAGGACAGGGATGAGACCCAGTACTTC
CATSDEDRDETQYF
>NA|TRBV6-6|NA|TRBJ1-2
TGTGCCAGCGGAAGACAGCAGGGATCGTATGGCTACACCTTC
CASGRQQGSYGYTF
>TRBD2|TRBV2|NA|TRBJ2-1
TGTGCCAGCAGGGCGGGAGGGAGCGCCTACAATGAGCAGTTCTTC
CASRAGGSAYNEQFF
>TRBD1|TRBV6-5|NA|TRBJ1-6
TGTGCCAGCAGTTACTCAGACAGGGGATCACCCCTCCACTTT
CASSYSDRGSPLHF
>TRBD1|TRBV19|NA|TRBJ1-4
TGTGCCAGTAGTATCCAGGGGGCAAGTGAAAAACTGTTTTTT
CASSIQGASEKLFF
>NA|TRBV27|NA|TRBJ1-2
TGTGCCAGCAGTTTAGGCAGGGGACACTATGGCTACACCTTC
CASSLGRGHYGYTF
>TRBD2|TRBV14|NA|TRBJ2-2
TGTGCCAGCAGCCATTTACAAGGACTAGCAGCGACCGGGGAGCTGTTTTTT
CASSHLQGLAATGELFF
>NA|TRBV24-1|NA|TRBJ1-5
TGTGCCACCAGTGATTTGTCAGGGGATAGCAATCAGCCCCAGCATTTT
CATSDLSGDSNQPQHF
>TRBD2|TRBV5-1|once|TRBJ2-3
TGCGCCAGCAGCTTGGCGTCTAGCGGTGTTCCAGATACGCAGTATTTT
CASSLASSGVPDTQYF
>NA|TRBV9|few|TRBJ2-2
TGTGCCAGCAGCGTAGCGCCTATCTCCGGGGAGCTGTTTTTT
CASSVAPISGELFF
>NA|TRBV6-1|NA|TRBJ2-7
TGTGCCAGCAGTGAATGGGAAGGGACACCCTACGAGCAGTACTTC
CASSEWEGTPYEQYF
>NA|TRBV24-1|NA|TRBJ2-3
TGTGCCACCATGGAGGGACAGAGGACAGATACGCAGTATTTT
CATMEGQRTDTQYF
>TRBD1|TRBV7-6|NA|TRBJ1-2
TGTGCCAGCAGCTTAGATGCCAGGGGGTATGGCTACACCTTC
CASSLDARGYGYTF
>NA|TRBV4-1|NA|TRBJ2-7
TGCGCCAGCAGCCAACAACAGGGATACGAGCAGTACTTC
CASSQQQGYEQYF
>NA|TRBV18|NA|TRBJ1-6
TGTGCCAGCTCACCACCGCTCCGGTCGACCCAGGGTTCACCCCTCCACTTT
CASSPPLRSTQGSPLHF
>NA|TRBV19|NA|TRBJ1-5
TGTGCCAGTAGTATCGGCAGGGGCCCCAATCAGCCCCAGCATTTT
CASSIGRGPNQPQHF
>TRBD2|TRBV28|NA|TRBJ2-5
TGTGCCAGCACCCAAACGCTGGCAGTACAGACTAGCGGGAGTCAAGAGACCCAGTACTTC
CASTQTLAVQTSGSQETQYF